This is a list of T cell receptor beta chains from one sample in a study of blood T cell repertoires in COVID-19. Measured with immunoSEQ multiplex PCR; TCRdb has only the in-frame clones, and not every one. The table records roughly 380,000 clones, 75% to 90% of them present only once. What was sequenced was peripheral blood. These receptors were taken from a woman between 35 and 50 years old with COVID-19, enrolled during active disease. CDR3s include the opening cysteine and the closing phenylalanine or tryptophan. A D gene is named only where the DNA matches it firmly. Size is stated for part of the rows, as once, few or many counts, or as a class when the clone is expanded.

size: once; J: TRBJ1-2; V: TRBV6-5; D: TRBD1; DNA: TGTGCCAGCAGTTTACCGGGACAGGCTTCGGATAGCTACACCTTC; CDR3: CASSLPGQASDSYTF
size: NA; J: TRBJ1-3; V: TRBV7-9; D: NA; DNA: TGTGCCAGCAGCCCTGCGCGAGGGGAGGCTGGAAACACCATATATTTT; CDR3: CASSPARGEAGNTIYF
size: NA; J: TRBJ1-3; V: TRBV6-5; D: NA; DNA: TGTGCTGCGATAGAAGGGGCTGGAAACACCATATATTTT; CDR3: CAAIEGAGNTIYF
size: NA; J: TRBJ1-3; V: TRBV7-8; D: TRBD1; DNA: TGTGCCAGCAGCCCGGGACAGGGTTCGAACACCATATATTTT; CDR3: CASSPGQGSNTIYF
size: NA; J: TRBJ1-4; V: TRBV18; D: NA; DNA: TGTGCCAGCTCACCCCCGACAGGTCCCGAAAAACTGTTTTTT; CDR3: CASSPPTGPEKLFF
size: NA; J: TRBJ2-7; V: TRBV7-6; D: TRBD1; DNA: TGTGCCAGCAGCTTAGCCGGGACAGGGATCTACGAGCAGTACTTC; CDR3: CASSLAGTGIYEQYF
size: NA; J: TRBJ2-7; V: TRBV18; D: TRBD1; DNA: TGTGCCAGCTCACCCTTAGACAGGGGCTTTAGCTCCTACGAGCAGTACTTC; CDR3: CASSPLDRGFSSYEQYF
size: NA; J: TRBJ1-2; V: TRBV12-3/TRBV12-4; D: TRBD1; DNA: TGTGCCAGCAGAGACGGACAGGTTGGCTACACCTTC; CDR3: CASRDGQVGYTF
size: NA; J: TRBJ1-4; V: TRBV9; D: NA; DNA: TGTGCCAGCAGCGCAAACGGGATGCTTAATGAAAAACTGTTTTTT; CDR3: CASSANGMLNEKLFF
size: NA; J: TRBJ2-3; V: TRBV7-9; D: TRBD2; DNA: TGTGCCAGCAGCTTCTGGCTTAGCGGGGGAACAGATACGCAGTATTTT; CDR3: CASSFWLSGGTDTQYF
size: few; J: TRBJ1-2; V: TRBV6-4; D: NA; DNA: TGTGCCAGCTGGGGAGGCTATGGCTACACCTTC; CDR3: CASWGGYGYTF
size: NA; J: TRBJ2-3; V: TRBV5-1; D: NA; DNA: TGCGCCAGCAGCTTGCAGGGCCGAACAGATACGCAGTATTTT; CDR3: CASSLQGRTDTQYF
size: NA; J: TRBJ1-2; V: TRBV9; D: TRBD1; DNA: TGTGCCAGCAGCGTAGAGGCAGGGGGAAACTATGGCTACACCTTC; CDR3: CASSVEAGGNYGYTF
size: NA; J: TRBJ2-1; V: TRBV5-1; D: TRBD2; DNA: TGCGCCAGCAGCTTGGAACTAGCGGGAGTTATCAATGAGCAGTTCTTC; CDR3: CASSLELAGVINEQFF
size: NA; J: TRBJ1-5; V: TRBV2; D: NA; DNA: TGTGCCAGCAGTGGGCGGGATTACCAGCCCCAGCATTTT; CDR3: CASSGRDYQPQHF
size: once; J: TRBJ2-3; V: TRBV6-6; D: NA; DNA: TGTGCCGCGGGGGCCGTCACAGATACGCAGTATTTT; CDR3: CAAGAVTDTQYF
size: NA; J: TRBJ1-3; V: TRBV4-1; D: NA; DNA: TGCGCCAGCAGCACCCCGGCGGGGGAAGCTGGAAACACCATATATTTT; CDR3: CASSTPAGEAGNTIYF
size: NA; J: TRBJ2-7; V: TRBV4-1; D: TRBD2; DNA: TGCGCCAGCAGCCGGGAGCGGGGGCCCTACGAGCAGTACTTC; CDR3: CASSRERGPYEQYF
size: NA; J: TRBJ2-1; V: TRBV5-1; D: TRBD2; DNA: TGCGCCAGCAGCTTTGATCTAGCGGCCTCCTACAATGAGCAGTTCTTC; CDR3: CASSFDLAASYNEQFF
size: NA; J: TRBJ2-7; V: TRBV5-4; D: NA; DNA: TGTGCCAGCAGCTTGGACATAACCGAGCAGTACTTC; CDR3: CASSLDITEQYF
size: once; J: TRBJ1-1; V: TRBV29-1; D: NA; DNA: TGCAGCGCTGAACAGGGAGGCACTGAAGCTTTCTTT; CDR3: CSAEQGGTEAFF
size: NA; J: TRBJ2-7; V: TRBV2; D: TRBD1; DNA: TGTGCCAGCAGTGGGAACAGACAGGGCGAGCAGTACTTC; CDR3: CASSGNRQGEQYF
size: NA; J: TRBJ1-5; V: TRBV20-1; D: NA; DNA: TGCAGTGCTAGTGTCCCGGGCCGGGGGGCGCATCAGCCCCAGCATTTT; CDR3: CSASVPGRGAHQPQHF
size: NA; J: TRBJ2-7; V: TRBV11-2; D: TRBD1; DNA: TGTGCCAGCAGCTCCCCAGGGGGCTCCTACGAGCAGTACTTC; CDR3: CASSSPGGSYEQYF
size: NA; J: TRBJ1-5; V: TRBV9; D: NA; DNA: TGTGCCAGCAGCGCCGGGACATTTGACCAGCCCCAGCATTTT; CDR3: CASSAGTFDQPQHF
size: NA; J: TRBJ2-3; V: TRBV9; D: TRBD2; DNA: TGTGCCAGCAGCGTAGCCCCCGGGACTAGCGGACACACAGATACGCAGTATTTT; CDR3: CASSVAPGTSGHTDTQYF
size: NA; J: TRBJ2-7; V: TRBV25-1; D: NA; DNA: TGTGCCAGCAGTGACCCTGACAGGGAGGTCGAGCAGTACTTC; CDR3: CASSDPDREVEQYF
size: NA; J: TRBJ2-7; V: TRBV18; D: TRBD1; DNA: TGTGCCAGCTCACCACCGGCGACAGGGTTAAACGAGCAGTACTTC; CDR3: CASSPPATGLNEQYF
size: NA; J: TRBJ1-2; V: TRBV28; D: NA; DNA: TGTGCCAGCAGTCTAGGGGGATACGACGCTAACTATGGCTACACCTTC; CDR3: CASSLGGYDANYGYTF
size: NA; J: TRBJ1-1; V: TRBV11-2; D: TRBD1; DNA: TGTGCCAGCAGCCCGAAGACAGGGACCACTGAAGCTTTCTTT; CDR3: CASSPKTGTTEAFF
size: few; J: TRBJ1-5; V: TRBV28; D: NA; DNA: TGTGCCAGCAGTTTCGGGCAGCCCCAGCATTTT; CDR3: CASSFGQPQHF
size: NA; J: TRBJ1-1; V: TRBV5-1; D: TRBD1; DNA: TGCGCCAGCAGCTTAAGCAGGGGGATAGGTACTGAAGCTTTCTTT; CDR3: CASSLSRGIGTEAFF
size: NA; J: TRBJ1-2; V: TRBV5-6; D: NA; DNA: TGTGCCAGCAGCTACGACAGTGCACAGGGCGGCTACACCTTC; CDR3: CASSYDSAQGGYTF
size: NA; J: TRBJ1-1; V: TRBV10-3; D: NA; DNA: TGTGCCATCAGCGATGGGGGGGGGAACACTGAAGCTTTCTTT; CDR3: CAISDGGGNTEAFF
size: few; J: TRBJ2-2; V: TRBV12-3/TRBV12-4; D: TRBD1; DNA: TGTGCCAGCAGTGACAGGGCGGCCGGGGAGCTGTTTTTT; CDR3: CASSDRAAGELFF
size: NA; J: TRBJ1-1; V: TRBV7-2; D: NA; DNA: TGTGCCAGCAGCCGTGTCCGAGGGGACAACTCTGAAGCTTTCTTT; CDR3: CASSRVRGDNSEAFF
size: NA; J: TRBJ1-2; V: TRBV6-5; D: TRBD1; DNA: TGTGCCAGCAGCCGCCGGGACAGGGGGCTTGGCTACACCTTC; CDR3: CASSRRDRGLGYTF
size: once; J: TRBJ1-2; V: TRBV5-5; D: NA; DNA: TGTGCCAGCAGCCTGGCGGCGGGTAATGGCTACACCTTC; CDR3: CASSLAAGNGYTF
size: NA; J: TRBJ2-7; V: TRBV9; D: TRBD1; DNA: TGTGCCAGCAGCGAGGGGGACAGCCGACCCTACGAGCAGTACTTC; CDR3: CASSEGDSRPYEQYF
size: NA; J: TRBJ1-2; V: TRBV30; D: TRBD1; DNA: TGTGCCTGGAGTTACCGCCGGGACAGGGTATCCGGAGGCTACACCTTC; CDR3: CAWSYRRDRVSGGYTF
size: once; J: TRBJ1-2; V: TRBV28; D: NA; DNA: TGTGCCAGCAGTTTTGGGCCTTCTAACTATGGCTACACCTTC; CDR3: CASSFGPSNYGYTF
size: NA; J: TRBJ1-5; V: TRBV9; D: TRBD1; DNA: TGTGCCAGCAGCGTAGGACAGGGAGGCCAGCCCCAGCATTTT; CDR3: CASSVGQGGQPQHF
size: NA; J: TRBJ1-3; V: TRBV28; D: TRBD1; DNA: TGTGCCAGCACCCCAAGGGTGCCGGGACAGGGGGCTGGAAACACCATATATTTT; CDR3: CASTPRVPGQGAGNTIYF
size: NA; J: TRBJ1-2; V: TRBV28; D: NA; DNA: TGTGCCAGCAGCACTACCACCCAGGGCCTGCGGGGCTACACCTTC; CDR3: CASSTTTQGLRGYTF
size: NA; J: TRBJ2-2; V: TRBV7-2; D: NA; DNA: TGTGCCAGCAGCATCCCGGGACAAGGCACCGGGGAGCTGTTTTTT; CDR3: CASSIPGQGTGELFF
size: NA; J: TRBJ1-4; V: TRBV15; D: NA; DNA: TGTGCCACCAGCTCGTTAATTACAACTAATGAAAAACTGTTTTTT; CDR3: CATSSLITTNEKLFF
size: NA; J: TRBJ1-1; V: TRBV6-5; D: NA; DNA: TGTGCCAGCAGTCCGGGGACTGGGCCCACTGAAGCTTTCTTT; CDR3: CASSPGTGPTEAFF
size: NA; J: TRBJ1-6; V: TRBV5-1; D: NA; DNA: TGCGCCAGCAGCGTGAGAGATGGGGGAGGTTCACCCCTCCACTTT; CDR3: CASSVRDGGGSPLHF
size: NA; J: TRBJ2-1; V: TRBV12-3/TRBV12-4; D: NA; DNA: TGTGCCAGCAGTTTCCGACTATTCGAGCAGTTCTTC; CDR3: CASSFRLFEQFF
size: once; J: TRBJ2-3; V: TRBV7-6; D: NA; DNA: TGTGCCAGCAGCTTTGGACAGAACACAGATACGCAGTATTTT; CDR3: CASSFGQNTDTQYF
size: NA; J: TRBJ2-1; V: TRBV19; D: TRBD2; DNA: TGTGCCAGTAGTATACTAGCGGGGTACAATGAGCAGTTCTTC; CDR3: CASSILAGYNEQFF
size: NA; J: TRBJ1-5; V: TRBV18; D: NA; DNA: TGTGCCAGCTCACCAGGCAGGGGCAATCAGCCCCAGCATTTT; CDR3: CASSPGRGNQPQHF